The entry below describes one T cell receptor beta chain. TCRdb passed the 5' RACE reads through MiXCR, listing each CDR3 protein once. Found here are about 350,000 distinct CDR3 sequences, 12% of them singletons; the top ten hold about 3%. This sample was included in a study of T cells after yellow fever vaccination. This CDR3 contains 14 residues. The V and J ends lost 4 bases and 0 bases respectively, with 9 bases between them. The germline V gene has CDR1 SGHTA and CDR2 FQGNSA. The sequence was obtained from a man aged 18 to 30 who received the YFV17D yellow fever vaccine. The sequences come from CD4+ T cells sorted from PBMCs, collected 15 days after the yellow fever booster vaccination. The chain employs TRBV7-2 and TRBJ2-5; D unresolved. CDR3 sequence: CASSSTAYQETQYF. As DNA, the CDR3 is TGTGCCAGCAGCTCGACCGCGTACCAAGAGACCCAGTACTTC.